The 31 T cell receptor beta chains below were found in one sample sequenced in a study of shared clonotypes between healthy human individuals. Profiling relied on immunoSEQ multiplex PCR, and the TCRdb table lists in-frame clones only, not all of them. The table records about 820,000 clones, around 93% of them present only once. Cells designated naive CD8 were CD45RO-negative and were positively selected for CCR7, with terminally differentiated effector memory CD45RA+ cells excluded. Sequencing was carried out using naive CD8+ T cells sorted from blood. The receptors come from a man aged 25-45 years in good health.

This chain joins TRBV27 and TRBJ2-1; D unclear. V shed 6 bases and J shed 2 bases, with 8 bases lying between them. This CDR3 has 13 residues. Germline CDR1 is MNHEY and CDR2 is SMNVEV (reference sequence). This CDR3 reads CASRRSTYNEQFF. The CDR3 DNA reads as TGTGCCAGCAGAAGGTCTACCTACAATGAGCAGTTCTTC.

The chain is built from TRBV5-1 and TRBJ2-1, with 10 nucleotides matching TRBD1. The germline CDR1 and CDR2 sequences are SGHRS and YFSETQ. V lost 4 bases to trimming and J lost 7 bases; unmatched junction nucleotides: 8. This CDR3 region has 15 residues. CDR3 amino acids: CASSTYGQGGNEQFF. The CDR3 bases are TGCGCCAGCAGCACCTACGGACAGGGGGGAAATGAGCAGTTCTTC.

This sequence joins TRBV7-2 and TRBJ2-5, with 10 nucleotides matching TRBD1. CDR1 is SGHTA and CDR2 is FQGNSA in the germline V gene. V shed 4 bases and J 5 bases; nucleotides not matched to a gene: 4. CDR3 length: 14 amino acids. The CDR3 coding sequence is TGTGCCAGCAGCTGGGACAGGGGAGGTGAGACCCAGTACTTC. Translated: CASSWDRGGETQYF.

The chain links TRBV19 to TRBJ2-1; 7 bases line up with TRBD2. The junction had 9 bases not matched to a gene; V was cut back by 7 bases and J by 3 bases. This CDR3 has 15 residues. CDR1 LNHDA and CDR2 SQIVND come from the germline V gene (reference sequence). The CDR3 protein is CASTSSPGGYNEQFF. The CDR3 DNA sequence: TGTGCCAGTACCTCAAGTCCGGGGGGCTACAATGAGCAGTTCTTC.

This chain joins TRBV28 and TRBJ1-2, with TRBD1 as a possible D gene (6 bases). The germline V gene has CDR1 MDHEN and CDR2 SYDVKM. V lost 1 base, J lost 1 base, and 22 bases lay in between. CDR3 length: 19 residues. The CDR3 region has the DNA TGTGCCAGCAGTTTATATAGGACCTCTTTACAGGGAGATAACTATGGCTACACCTTC. Its translation: CASSLYRTSLQGDNYGYTF.

As DNA, the CDR3 is TGTGCCAGCAGCGTAGGATTAGAGGGTTACGAGCAGTACTTC. Translation gives CASSVGLEGYEQYF. The chain joins TRBV9 to TRBJ2-7, with a weak D call TRBD2 (5 bases). This CDR3 contains 14 residues. Germline V gene data show CDR1 as SGDLS and CDR2 as YYNGEE. The V end was cut by 0 bases, the J end by 4 bases, with 11 bases between.

This clone turned up a few times. The chain carries TRBV4-3 and TRBJ2-4; TRBD1 aligns across 7 bases. Losses at the gene ends were 3 bases for V and 2 bases for J; bases not matched to a gene: 4. Germline V CDR1 and CDR2: LGHNA, YSLEER. This CDR3 has 15 residues. CDR3 DNA: TGCGCCAGCAGCCATTACAGGGGAACCAAAAACATTCAGTACTTC. It is translated as CASSHYRGTKNIQYF.

V gene TRBV7-2 combines with J gene TRBJ2-7; 8 nucleotides match TRBD2. There are 14 residues in the CDR3. Germline V gene lookup returns CDR1 SGHTA and CDR2 FQGNSA. Unmatched junction bases numbered 8, after V lost 5 bases and J lost 5 bases. The CDR3 sequence: CASSPSSGSHEQYF. The CDR3 DNA sequence: TGTGCCAGCAGCCCATCGAGCGGGAGCCACGAGCAGTACTTC.

The J gene is TRBJ2-3, the V gene TRBV27; D remains unclear. Trimming left V 0 bases short and J 4 bases short, with 8 bases between. Germline values: CDR1 MNHEY, CDR2 SMNVEV (reference sequence). The CDR3 consists of 14 residues. The CDR3: CASSLSPTSDTQYF. The CDR3 DNA follows: TGTGCCAGCAGTTTATCGCCGACGTCAGATACGCAGTATTTT.

V gene TRBV25-1 combines with J gene TRBJ2-1, with 10 bases aligning to TRBD2. This CDR3 has 15 amino acids. Germline values: CDR1 MGHDK, CDR2 SYGVNS. V gave up 4 bases and J gave up 5 bases; unmatched junction bases: 5. This CDR3 is CASSGLAGIHNEQFF. The CDR3 DNA is TGTGCCAGCAGTGGACTAGCGGGTATACACAATGAGCAGTTCTTC. Full variable domain (rest looked up from reference TRBV25-1 and TRBJ2-1): EADIYQTPRYLVIGTGKKITLECSQTMGHDKMYWYQQDPGMELHLIHYSYGVNSTEKGDLSSESTVSRIRTEHFPLTLESARPSHTSQYLCASSGLAGIHNEQFFGPGTRLTVL.

The chain has TRBV28 and TRBJ2-1; 12 bases agree with TRBD2. This CDR3 contains 16 residues. CDR1 and CDR2 (germline): MDHEN, SYDVKM. J gave up 7 bases and V 0 bases, and 4 bases lay outside the gene matches. The CDR3 sequence: CASSLWPSGRGNEQFF. Written as DNA, the CDR3 is TGTGCCAGCAGTTTATGGCCTAGCGGGAGGGGAAATGAGCAGTTCTTC. Looking up the rest from reference TRBV28 and TRBJ2-1 gives the full variable domain: DVKVTQSSRYLVKRTGEKVFLECVQDMDHENMFWYRQDPGLGLRLIYFSYDVKMKEKGDIPEGYSVSREKKERFSLILESASTNQTSMYLCASSLWPSGRGNEQFFGPGTRLTVL.

Notes on this clone: Other DNA variants within this sample encode the same CDR3. The chain combines TRBV11-2 with TRBJ1-5; D is undetermined. There are 13 residues in the CDR3. Germline CDR1 reads SGHAT; CDR2 reads FQNNGV. Between the trimmed V and J ends, which lost 5 bases and 2 bases, there was a span of 7 bases. CDR3 sequence: CASSHWGNQPQHF. The CDR3 coding sequence is TGTGCCAGCAGCCATTGGGGCAATCAGCCCCAGCATTTT.

This sequence joins TRBV10-3 and TRBJ2-5; D possibly corresponds to TRBD2 (6 bases). With 0 bases removed from V and 1 base from J, the gap between germline ends came to 12 bases. Looked up from germline, CDR1 is ENHRY and CDR2 is SYGVKD. CDR3 length: 16 amino acids. The CDR3 sequence is CAISESAGPSQETQYF. The CDR3 DNA reads TGTGCCATCAGTGAGTCCGCGGGACCGTCCCAAGAGACCCAGTACTTC.

This chain connects TRBV28 to TRBJ2-1; TRBD2 matches 14 bases. V lost 4 bases, J lost 2 bases, and 13 bases stayed unmatched. Germline-derived CDR1 and CDR2 are MDHEN and SYDVKM. This CDR3 is 20 amino acids long. CDR3 region: CASSSRLAGGPARPYNEQFF. CDR3 in DNA: TGTGCCAGCAGTTCTCGACTAGCGGGAGGGCCCGCCCGCCCCTACAATGAGCAGTTCTTC.

Of note for this clone: Additional DNA sequences in this sample encode the identical CDR3. The chain couples TRBV2 to TRBJ2-7, with no clear D. Trimming shortened V by 6 bases and J by 4 bases, and 7 bases separated the two germline ends. Germline V gives CDR1 SNHLY, CDR2 FYNNEI. The CDR3 totals 11 residues. In DNA form, the CDR3 reads TGTGCCAGCAGGGGCAGGTACGAGCAGTACTTC. Its translation is CASRGRYEQYF. Full variable domain (remainder filled in from reference TRBV2 and TRBJ2-7): EPEVTQTPSHQVTQMGQEVILRCVPISNHLYFYWYRQILGQKVEFLVSFYNNEISEKSEIFDDQFSVERPDGSNFTLKIRSTKLEDSAMYFCASRGRYEQYFGPGTRLTVT.

The chain recombines TRBV25-1 with TRBJ2-2; D may be TRBD2 (5 bases). V lost 5 bases to trimming and J lost 1 base, with 14 bases between them. Germline lookup yields CDR1 MGHDK and CDR2 SYGVNS. The CDR3 totals 16 residues. CDR3 protein: CASSPNPGGNTGELFF. The CDR3 DNA is TGTGCCAGCAGTCCCAACCCCGGAGGGAACACCGGGGAGCTGTTTTTT.

The chain is built from TRBV7-9 and TRBJ2-1; 7 bases agree with TRBD2. Germline CDR1 reads SEHNR; CDR2 reads FQNEAQ (reference sequence). This CDR3 region has 12 residues. The J segment lost 2 bases and the V segment lost 8 bases, leaving 0 bases of the junction unmatched. CDR3 bases: TGTGCCAGCGGGGGGGCCTACAATGAGCAGTTCTTC. It yields the protein CASGGAYNEQFF.

This clone was counted a single time. The chain employs TRBV7-8 and TRBJ2-7; D unclear. The CDR3 has 16 residues. CDR1 and CDR2 from the germline V gene are SGHVS and FQNEAQ. Trimming stripped 1 base from V and 0 bases from J, with 13 bases between. The CDR3 DNA follows: TGTGCCAGCAGCTTAGGGGCCAAGAAAATCTCCTACGAGCAGTACTTC. Protein sequence: CASSLGAKKISYEQYF.

The chain uses TRBV27 and TRBJ2-3, with D unclear. This CDR3 comprises 15 residues. Germline CDR1 reads MNHEY; CDR2 reads SMNVEV (reference sequence). Between the trimmed V and J ends, which lost 3 bases and 2 bases, there was a span of 12 bases. Here the CDR3 DNA reads TGTGCCAGCAGTTTGTCTCTACACAACACAGATACGCAGTATTTT. Amino acid sequence: CASSLSLHNTDTQYF.

For this clone: Other DNA sequences of this sample code for an identical CDR3. The chain uses TRBV29-1 and TRBJ2-7; no reliable D call. This CDR3 has 12 residues. Germline CDR1 and CDR2: SQVTM and ANQGSEA. Deletions cut 2 bases from V and 1 base from J, with 6 bases between. As DNA, the CDR3 is TGCAGCGTTGAAACAGATTCCTACGAGCAGTACTTC. Translating gives CSVETDSYEQYF.

V gene TRBV27 combines with J gene TRBJ2-1, with 7 bases fitting TRBD2. V shed 6 bases, J shed 7 bases, and the junction held 12 bases outside the gene matches. CDR3 length equals 15 residues. Germline CDR1 is MNHEY and CDR2 is SMNVEV (reference sequence). The DNA for the CDR3 is TGTGCCAGCAGCGTTACTGGCGGGAGCTCTAATGAGCAGTTCTTC. Amino acid sequence: CASSVTGGSSNEQFF.

V is TRBV5-6 and J is TRBJ2-3, with 8 bases matching TRBD2. V dropped 0 bases and J dropped 5; count of bases not matched to a gene: 8. In germline, CDR1 is SGHDT, CDR2 YYEEEE. The CDR3 is 16 amino acids. CDR3 nucleotides: TGTGCCAGCAGCTTGGCATTAAGCGGGAGTTTAGATACGCAGTATTTT. Translating it yields CASSLALSGSLDTQYF. The full variable domain, with the rest looked up from reference TRBV5-6 and TRBJ2-3, is DAGVTQSPTHLIKTRGQQVTLRCSPKSGHDTVSWYQQALGQGPQFIFQYYEEEERQRGNFPDRFSGHQFPNYSSELNVNALLLGDSALYLCASSLALSGSLDTQYFGPGTRLTVL.

This clone showed up just once. The J gene is TRBJ1-2, the V gene TRBV30; D is uncertain. The CDR3 is 12 residues long. Trimming took 0 bases from V and 7 from J, leaving 9 bases between them. CDR1 and CDR2 from the germline V gene are GTSNPN and SVGIG (reference sequence). CDR3: CAWSVASVGYTF. The CDR3 DNA sequence: TGTGCCTGGAGTGTGGCTTCGGTTGGCTACACCTTC.

This chain links TRBV29-1 with TRBJ2-1, with D perhaps TRBD1 (5 bases). The CDR3 has 15 residues. V lost 2 bases and J 0 bases, leaving 11 bases between the germline ends. CDR1 and CDR2 from the germline V gene are SQVTM and ANQGSEA. The CDR3 region has the DNA TGCAGCGTTGAATGGTATGACAGCTCCTACAATGAGCAGTTCTTC. Translation: CSVEWYDSSYNEQFF.

V gene TRBV27 combines with J gene TRBJ2-7, with 11 bases aligning to TRBD1. Trimming at V came to 7 bases and at J to 4 bases, leaving 6 bases not matched to a gene. Germline V CDR1 and CDR2: MNHEY, SMNVEV (reference sequence). This CDR3 region has 14 residues. The CDR3 DNA reads as TGTGCCAGCACCTCGGGACAGGGGGTTTACGAGCAGTACTTC. Its protein product is CASTSGQGVYEQYF.

The chain combines TRBV27 with TRBJ1-2, with no clear D. From germline, CDR1 is MNHEY and CDR2 SMNVEV (reference sequence). V was pared by 5 bases and J by 0 bases, with 10 bases between. The CDR3 spans 14 residues. The CDR3 nucleotides read TGTGCCAGCAGTAATCCTCAAACTAACTATGGCTACACCTTC. This encodes CASSNPQTNYGYTF.

CDR3 nucleotide sequence: TGTGCCAGCAGCCCCGCAGGACAGGGGGCCCTCACAGATACGCAGTATTTT. It specifies CASSPAGQGALTDTQYF. The genes are TRBV7-9 and TRBJ2-3; 11 bases are shared with TRBD1. V lost 5 bases, J lost 2 bases, and 9 bases stayed unmatched. The germline V gene has CDR1 SEHNR and CDR2 FQNEAQ (reference sequence). The CDR3 extends over 17 amino acids. The variable domain in full, with the rest retrieved from reference TRBV7-9 and TRBJ2-3, is DTGVSQNPRHKITKRGQNVTFRCDPISEHNRLYWYRQTLGQGPEFLTYFQNEAQLEKSRLLSDRFSAERPKGSFSTLEIQRTEQGDSAMYLCASSPAGQGALTDTQYFGPGTRLTVL.

The chain uses TRBV7-9 and TRBJ1-5, with 7 bases fitting TRBD1. Germline CDR1 is SEHNR and CDR2 is FQNEAQ (reference sequence). V lost 3 bases, J lost 4 bases, and 6 bases stayed unmatched. CDR3 length: 15 amino acids. This chain's CDR3 is CASSLAEDRNQPQHF. CDR3 nucleotides: TGTGCCAGCAGCTTGGCCGAGGACAGGAATCAGCCCCAGCATTTT.

The chain joins TRBV4-1 to TRBJ2-7; D uncertain. The V gene's germline CDR1 is MGHRA and CDR2 YSYEKL. Trimming left V 1 base short and J 5 bases short, with 18 bases between. There are 16 residues in the CDR3. As DNA, the CDR3 is TGCGCCAGCAGCCAAGTTCAAGGAGCACGCCCCGACGAGCAGTACTTC. Translated: CASSQVQGARPDEQYF.

A remark on this clone: Other DNA sequences in the same sample also yield this CDR3. V gene TRBV27 combines with J gene TRBJ1-5; D perhaps matches TRBD1 (6 bases). The CDR3 is 13 amino acids. In germline, CDR1 is MNHEY, CDR2 SMNVEV (reference sequence). The V and J ends lost 3 bases and 7 bases respectively, with 10 bases between them. The CDR3 DNA reads as TGTGCCAGCAGTTTGGGGGCTCGACAGCCCCAGCATTTT. This encodes CASSLGARQPQHF.

This chain joins TRBV2 and TRBJ2-7; a weak D match, TRBD1 (6 bases). Trimming took off 1 base at V and 0 bases at J, with 16 bases between the two ends. This CDR3 region has 17 residues. The V gene's germline CDR1 is SNHLY and CDR2 FYNNEI. Here the CDR3 DNA reads TGTGCCAGCAGTGAAGTGGAAAGGGGGTCGAGCTCCTACGAGCAGTACTTC. Translation gives CASSEVERGSSSYEQYF.